This T cell receptor (beta chain) was observed in a study of regulatory dendritic cells for organ transplantation. Overall study context: Regulatory dendritic cells came from monocytes given vitamin D3 and IL-10. The study, taken as a whole, reports: Naive T cells showed high diversity, memory cells less, memory CD8+ least.

Turning to this clone: Its target is unknown.

Sorted subsets were CFSE-labeled and cultured approximately 5 days with allogeneic dendritic cells. The V gene lost 7 bases and the J gene lost 2 bases, with 9 bases spanning the gap. This CDR3 is built from 14 residues. Looked up from germline, CDR1 is MRHNA and CDR2 is SNTAGT. Using immunoSEQ multiplex PCR, the repertoire was profiled, and TCRdb retains in-frame clones only, with some absent. The sample has about 11,000 clones, roughly 82% seen once. The sequence was obtained from a human donor in good health. This chain links TRBV6-4 with TRBJ2-6, with TRBD1 as a possible D gene (5 bases). Material: memory CD4+ T cells from blood cultured with regulatory dendritic cells. The subset is: CD45RO+ memory T cells. The CDR3 loop is CASTPGPGANVLTF. The CDR3 DNA follows: TGTGCCAGCACCCCAGGGCCTGGGGCCAACGTCCTGACTTTC.